This entry lists 6 T cell receptor beta chains sequenced from one sample in a study of blood T cells in healthy people across ages. The authors ran a second PCR of roughly 6 to 11 cycles using a sample-barcoded 5' primer and a J-beta primer mix. TCRdb re-derived calls from the 5' RACE reads in MiXCR, one entry per CDR3 protein. The data contain 750,000 to 950,000 distinct CDR3 sequences, about 55% of them singletons. The sample taken for sequencing was blood. These receptors were taken from an elderly man in good health.

The rearrangement joins TRBV7-2 to TRBJ2-5; TRBD1 might be the D (5 bases). V dropped 5 bases and J dropped 4 bases, with 14 bases sitting between them. This CDR3 is 14 amino acids long. Germline values: CDR1 SGHTA, CDR2 FQGNSA. The DNA for the CDR3 is TGTGCCAGCAGCCGGAATCAGGGTCGAGAGACCCAGTACTTC. Translation gives CASSRNQGRETQYF.

This clonotype showed up just a few times. V is TRBV12-5 and J is TRBJ2-7; D might be TRBD1 or TRBD2, each matching 5 bases. Germline CDR1 LGHNT, CDR2 FRNRAP. Trimming took 7 bases from V and 2 from J, leaving 15 bases between them. The CDR3 runs 14 residues. DNA of the CDR3: TGTGCTAGTGCCACCGGGACGGGGCCCTACGAGCAGTACTTC. It specifies CASATGTGPYEQYF.

This sequence joins TRBV7-3 and TRBJ2-7, with a weak D call TRBD1 (6 bases). V was trimmed by 1 base and J by 2 bases, leaving 12 bases between them. The CDR3 sequence is 15 residues long. Germline V gene sequence: CDR1 SGHTA, CDR2 FQGTGA. CDR3 bases: TGTGCCAGCAGCTTAAATCCCGCAGGGGCCTACGAGCAGTACTTC. Translation gives CASSLNPAGAYEQYF.

This clonotype came up a few times. The V and J genes are TRBV5-6 and TRBJ1-2; 9 bases are a match to TRBD1. V trimming: 2 bases; J trimming: 5 bases; junction bases outside the gene matches: 7. Looked up from germline, CDR1 is SGHDT and CDR2 is YYEEEE. CDR3 size: 15 residues. Written as DNA, the CDR3 is TGTGCCAGCAGCTTACAAGACAGGGGGGCTTATGGCTACACCTTC. Its protein product is CASSLQDRGAYGYTF.

This clonotype was recorded a few times. The chain couples TRBV29-1 to TRBJ2-1; TRBD2 is a possible D gene (5 bases). Germline V gene lookup returns CDR1 SQVTM and CDR2 ANQGSEA. The V end lost 5 bases, the J end lost 1 base, and 9 bases lay between the germline ends. There are 13 residues in the CDR3. CDR3 in amino acids: CSVRGRSYNEQFF. The CDR3, as DNA: TGCAGCGTTAGAGGGAGATCCTACAATGAGCAGTTCTTC.

This clonotype turned up a few times. The chain uses TRBV15 and TRBJ2-3, with 7 bases identical to TRBD1. Germline CDR1 LNHNV, CDR2 YYDKDF (reference sequence). The CDR3 loop spans 16 amino acids. The V gene end was trimmed by 1 base and the J gene end by 14 bases; junction bases not matched to a gene: 18. CDR3: CATSRAQGDLHRYAYF. The CDR3 DNA sequence: TGTGCCACCAGCAGAGCCCAGGGGGACCTGCACAGATACGCGTATTTT.